One and the same sample provided the 25 T cell receptor beta chains below, sequenced in a study of read filtering for tumor transcriptome and immune sequencing. This library used approximately 370 ng RNA and molecular barcoded adaptors spanning alpha/delta and beta/gamma chains. TCRdb itself ran the reads through MiXCR, one entry per CDR3 protein. The sample carries about 62,000 distinct CDR3 sequences, approximately 18% recorded once. The sequenced material came from a population of CD138-negative cells sorted from bone marrow. These receptor sequences come from a donor at least 40 years old with multiple myeloma.

A note on this clonotype: A much larger clone lies a single base off, so this may be a read error. The chain couples TRBV10-3 to TRBJ1-2; D may be TRBD1 (5 bases). The V end was cut by 10 bases, the J end by 6 bases, with 24 bases between. The CDR3 is made up of 15 amino acids. CDR1 and CDR2 from the germline V gene are ENHRY and SYGVKD. CDR3 protein: CATAPREGSNHGYTF. In nucleotides, the CDR3 is TGTGCCACCGCACCCAGGGAGGGTTCGAACCATGGCTACACCTTC.

This clonotype was counted at least ten times. The chain combines TRBV6-5 with TRBJ1-1, with 12 bases identical to TRBD1. Germline trimming cut 5 bases from V and 1 base from J; bases unmatched to any gene: 8. This CDR3 has 17 residues. Per germline, CDR1 MNHEY and CDR2 SVGAGI. The CDR3 region has the DNA TGTGCCAGCAGTCGCCTCCGGGACAGGGGGCCGAACACTGAAGCTTTCTTT. The encoded protein is CASSRLRDRGPNTEAFF.

This clonotype was counted many times. This chain connects TRBV28 to TRBJ2-3; a possible D gene is TRBD2 (5 bases). Germline CDR1 MDHEN, CDR2 SYDVKM. Trimming shortened V by 4 bases and J by 7 bases, and 12 bases separated the two germline ends. The CDR3 contains 13 residues. CDR3 loop: CASSSGSPYTQYF. The CDR3 DNA is TGTGCCAGCAGTTCGGGGAGTCCTTATACGCAGTATTTT.

The chain is built from TRBV20-1 and TRBJ2-7, with TRBD1 matching 7 bases. V shed 6 bases, J shed 1 base, and the junction held 9 bases outside the gene matches. CDR3 length equals 14 residues. The germline gives CDR1 DFQATT, CDR2 SNEGSKA (reference sequence). The CDR3 coding sequence is TGCAGTGCACCGGATCAGGGGGTTTCCTACGAGCAGTACTTC. Its translation is CSAPDQGVSYEQYF.

The rearrangement uses TRBV5-6 and TRBJ2-2; 10 bases fit TRBD1. Germline V lookup: CDR1 SGHDT, CDR2 YYEEEE. V gave up 3 bases and J gave up 6 bases; unmatched junction bases: 8. This CDR3 is built from 16 residues. In DNA form, the CDR3 reads TGTGCCAGCAGCTGGATGACAGGGGGCTCGGCCGGGGAGCTGTTTTTT. Its translation: CASSWMTGGSAGELFF.

This CDR3 is CASTPDKANTEAFF. DNA of the CDR3: TGTGCCAGCACTCCCGACAAGGCGAACACTGAAGCTTTCTTT. The V and J genes are TRBV6-1 and TRBJ1-1; D not certain. CDR1 is MNHNS, CDR2 SASEGT, per germline. CDR3 length equals 14 residues. V was trimmed by 7 bases and J by 1 base, leaving 13 bases between them.

The rearrangement uses TRBV14 and TRBJ2-2, with D unresolved. CDR1 SGHDN and CDR2 FVKESK come from the germline V gene. The CDR3 is made up of 16 amino acids. Trimming removed 1 base from V and 7 bases from J, with 16 bases in between. CDR3 DNA: TGTGCCAGCAGCCAAGTAGCAAATTACGACGGCGGGGAGCTGTTTTTT. Protein: CASSQVANYDGGELFF.

This clonotype was observed many times. This chain joins TRBV9 and TRBJ2-1; D gene ambiguous. Trimming took 4 bases from V and 8 from J, leaving 16 bases between them. The CDR3 is made up of 14 amino acids. Looked up from germline, CDR1 is SGDLS and CDR2 is YYNGEE. Written as DNA, the CDR3 is TGTGCCAGCAGCTCATCTCTAGTTCCCGATGAGCAGTTCTTC. This sequence encodes CASSSSLVPDEQFF.

This clonotype has at least ten counts. This chain links TRBV7-2 with TRBJ2-2, with D possibly TRBD1 on 5 matching bases. This CDR3 has 18 amino acids. V lost 7 bases and J lost 0, with 21 bases in between. Germline V gene lookup returns CDR1 SGHTA and CDR2 FQGNSA. The CDR3 coding sequence is TGTGCCAGCACAGTCCGAGACAGCAACGCTCCGAACACCGGGGAGCTGTTTTTT. It encodes CASTVRDSNAPNTGELFF. The full variable domain, its missing parts supplied by reference TRBV7-2 and TRBJ2-2, is GAGVSQSPSNKVTEKGKDVELRCDPISGHTALYWYRQSLGQGLEFLIYFQGNSAPDKSGLPSDRFSAERTGGSVSTLTIQRTQQEDSAVYLCASTVRDSNAPNTGELFFGEGSRLTVL.

This clonotype was seen many times. The rearrangement joins TRBV30 to TRBJ2-3; TRBD1 is a possible D gene (6 bases). V was shortened by 5 bases and J by 3 bases, with 15 bases between the two germline ends. The CDR3 is 14 residues long. CDR1 is GTSNPN, CDR2 SVGIG, per germline (reference sequence). The CDR3 DNA reads TGTGCCTGGTCTAGAGGACAGTCAACAGATACGCAGTATTTT. Its translation is CAWSRGQSTDTQYF.

Ten or more counts support this clonotype. V usage is TRBV3-1 and J usage is TRBJ2-7; TRBD2 matches 13 bases. The CDR3 sequence is 15 residues long. With 3 bases clipped from V and 5 bases from J, the junction kept 4 bases outside the gene matches. Germline loops: CDR1 LGHDT, CDR2 YNNKEL (reference sequence). As DNA, the CDR3 is TGTGCCAGCAGCCAGGGAGGACTAGCGGGGGACGAGCAGTACTTC. This translates into CASSQGGLAGDEQYF.

This chain connects TRBV20-1 to TRBJ2-5, with TRBD2 matching over 14 bases. J gave up 4 bases and V 6 bases, and 13 bases lay outside the gene matches. This CDR3 is built from 17 residues. Per the germline V gene, CDR1 is DFQATT and CDR2 is SNEGSKA (reference sequence). CDR3 sequence: CSADPGLAGVTGETQYF. The CDR3, as DNA: TGCAGTGCAGATCCGGGACTAGCGGGAGTAACGGGAGAGACCCAGTACTTC.

This clonotype was seen ten or more times. This chain connects TRBV4-1 to TRBJ2-7; 9 bases agree with TRBD2. The ends lost 3 bases at V and 4 bases at J; junction bases unmatched: 7. The CDR3 length is 15 residues. Germline loops: CDR1 MGHRA, CDR2 YSYEKL. The CDR3 is CASSQPGLADYEQYF. The CDR3, as DNA: TGCGCCAGCAGCCAGCCGGGACTAGCAGATTACGAGCAGTACTTC.

On this clonotype itself: This may be a read error: a much more frequent sequence differs by one nucleotide. The chain uses TRBV5-1 and TRBJ1-5; 8 nucleotides agree with TRBD1. Germline V gene lookup returns CDR1 SGHRS and CDR2 YFSETQ. The trim removed 4 bases at V and 6 bases at J, leaving 9 bases unmatched. The CDR3 length is 15 residues. The CDR3 nucleotides are TGCGCCAGCAGCCAGAGACAGGGGCGAGCTCAGCCCCAGCATTTT. This codes for CASSQRQGRAQPQHF. The full variable domain, rest sourced from reference TRBV5-1 and TRBJ1-5, is KAGVTQTPRYLIKTRGQQVTLSCSPISGHRSVSWYQQTPGQGLQFLFEYFSETQRNKGNFPGRFSGRQFSNSRSEMNVSTLELGDSALYLCASSQRQGRAQPQHFGDGTRLSIL.

This clonotype was seen a handful of times. The chain employs TRBV7-9 and TRBJ2-3; D may be TRBD2 (6 bases). Germline lookup yields CDR1 SEHNR and CDR2 FQNEAQ (reference sequence). V was pared by 5 bases and J by 6 bases, with 21 bases between. This CDR3 has 16 residues. The CDR3 DNA reads as TGTGCCAGCAGCCCGGACTGGGGGGATGATCGGGATACGCAGTATTTT. The encoded protein is CASSPDWGDDRDTQYF.

This clonotype was observed at least ten times. CDR3: CASSLVGTRRQNEQFF. The CDR3 DNA is TGTGCCAGCAGCCTCGTTGGGACTAGGCGGCAGAATGAGCAGTTCTTC. The rearrangement uses TRBV3-1 and TRBJ2-1, with 8 bases fitting TRBD2. CDR3 length: 16 residues. V lost 4 bases and J lost 7; bases outside the gene matches: 12. Per germline, CDR1 LGHDT and CDR2 YNNKEL (reference sequence).

As regards this clonotype: A far larger clone is off by one base, so a read error is likely. The CDR3 protein is CASSQQGSGGEQYF. The CDR3 DNA reads TGTGCCAGCAGTCAACAGGGGTCCGGGGGTGAGCAGTACTTC. The rearrangement uses TRBV6-2 or TRBV6-3 and TRBJ2-7; a possible D gene is TRBD1 (7 bases). Germline assignment: CDR1 MNHEY and CDR2 SVGEGT. CDR3 length: 14 amino acids. V dropped 5 bases and J dropped 7 bases, with 18 bases sitting between them.

The gene calls are TRBV5-1 and TRBJ1-1; 8 bases match TRBD1. Germline assignment: CDR1 SGHRS and CDR2 YFSETQ. Losses at the gene ends were 6 bases for V and 0 bases for J; bases not matched to a gene: 1. The length of the CDR3 is 13 residues. CDR3 sequence (DNA): TGCGCCAGCAAACAGGGGGTGAACACTGAAGCTTTCTTT. This translates into CASKQGVNTEAFF. The full variable domain, its missing parts supplied by reference TRBV5-1 and TRBJ1-1, is KAGVTQTPRYLIKTRGQQVTLSCSPISGHRSVSWYQQTPGQGLQFLFEYFSETQRNKGNFPGRFSGRQFSNSRSEMNVSTLELGDSALYLCASKQGVNTEAFFGQGTRLTVV.

In this sample, this clonotype turned up many times. The chain links TRBV5-5 to TRBJ2-2, with D possibly TRBD1 on 5 matching bases. From germline, CDR1 is SGHKS and CDR2 YYEKEE (reference sequence). The V and J ends lost 3 bases and 4 bases respectively, with 10 bases between them. This CDR3 region has 14 residues. The CDR3 region is CASSSVRGTGELFF. In nucleotides, the CDR3 is TGTGCCAGCAGCTCCGTTAGGGGCACCGGGGAGCTGTTTTTT.

Many counts were recorded for this clonotype. The genes are TRBV7-2 and TRBJ2-1, with 12 bases aligning to TRBD2. V lost 4 bases, J lost 7 bases, and 8 bases stayed unmatched. The CDR3 is made up of 16 amino acids. CDR1 and CDR2 from the germline V gene are SGHTA and FQGNSA. The CDR3 sequence: CASSSLTSGSPNEQFF. Written as DNA, the CDR3 is TGTGCCAGCAGCTCTTTGACTAGCGGGAGCCCAAATGAGCAGTTCTTC.

This clonotype was counted at least ten times. Written as DNA, the CDR3 is TGCGCCAGCCGTCCAGGGGAGGCCCACAATGAGCAGTTCTTC. Its translation: CASRPGEAHNEQFF. The chain has TRBV5-1 and TRBJ2-1; D might be TRBD1 or TRBD2, each matching 6 bases. The CDR3 extends over 14 amino acids. CDR1 and CDR2 (germline): SGHRS, YFSETQ. Trimming shortened V by 7 bases and J by 5 bases, and 16 bases separated the two germline ends.

This clonotype showed up just a few times. The rearrangement uses TRBV20-1 and TRBJ1-5, with no clear D. This CDR3 comprises 13 residues. The ends were cut back, 4 bases at V and 4 bases at J, with 11 bases in the middle. The V gene's germline CDR1 is DFQATT and CDR2 SNEGSKA (reference sequence). CDR3 bases: TGCAGTGCTATAATAGACCCTAATCAGCCCCAGCATTTT. Translation gives CSAIIDPNQPQHF.

As to this clonotype: It differs at one base from a far larger clone, so likely a read error. The chain has TRBV7-2 and TRBJ2-2, with D maybe TRBD1 (6 bases). In germline, CDR1 is SGHTA, CDR2 FQGNSA. This CDR3 is built from 13 residues. V gave up 3 bases and J gave up 7 bases, with 9 bases separating them. This CDR3 is CASSLAGDGELFF. CDR3 coding DNA: TGTGCCAGCAGCTTGGCAGGGGACGGGGAGCTGTTTTTT.

As regards this clonotype: This may arise from a read error, as a much more abundant clone is one base away. V is TRBV29-1 and J is TRBJ2-2; the D gene is possibly TRBD1 (6 bases). The CDR3 is 12 amino acids. Germline assignment: CDR1 SQVTM and CDR2 ANQGSEA. The CDR3 is CSVGQATGEPFF. The DNA of the CDR3 is TGCAGCGTTGGACAGGCCACCGGGGAGCCGTTTTTT.

This clonotype was seen ten or more times. A read error may account for a junction end that differs from germline. The chain employs TRBV7-9 and TRBJ2-4, with 8 bases lining up with TRBD2. The germline V gene has CDR1 SEHNR and CDR2 FQNEAQ (reference sequence). The CDR3 has 14 residues. CDR3 coding DNA: TGTGCCAGCAGCTTAGAAAACCTAGCGGGCCGGCTCAACTTC. It translates to CASSLENLAGRLNF. Supplemented by reference TRBV7-9 and TRBJ2-4, the full variable domain reads DTGVSQNPRHKITKRGQNVTFRCDPISEHNRLYWYRQTLGQGPEFLTYFQNEAQLEKSRLLSDRFSAERPKGSFSTLEIQRTEQGDSAMYLCASSLENLAGRLNFGAGTRLSVL.